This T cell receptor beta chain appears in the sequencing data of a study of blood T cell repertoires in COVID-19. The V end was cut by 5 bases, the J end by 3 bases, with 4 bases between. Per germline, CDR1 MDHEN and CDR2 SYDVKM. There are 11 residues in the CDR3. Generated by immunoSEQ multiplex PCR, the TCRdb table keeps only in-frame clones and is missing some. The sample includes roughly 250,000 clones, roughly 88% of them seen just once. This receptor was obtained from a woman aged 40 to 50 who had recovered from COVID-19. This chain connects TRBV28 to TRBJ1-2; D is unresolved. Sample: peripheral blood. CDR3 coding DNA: TGTGCCAGCAGTAACTACTATGGCTACACCTTC. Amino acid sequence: CASSNYYGYTF.